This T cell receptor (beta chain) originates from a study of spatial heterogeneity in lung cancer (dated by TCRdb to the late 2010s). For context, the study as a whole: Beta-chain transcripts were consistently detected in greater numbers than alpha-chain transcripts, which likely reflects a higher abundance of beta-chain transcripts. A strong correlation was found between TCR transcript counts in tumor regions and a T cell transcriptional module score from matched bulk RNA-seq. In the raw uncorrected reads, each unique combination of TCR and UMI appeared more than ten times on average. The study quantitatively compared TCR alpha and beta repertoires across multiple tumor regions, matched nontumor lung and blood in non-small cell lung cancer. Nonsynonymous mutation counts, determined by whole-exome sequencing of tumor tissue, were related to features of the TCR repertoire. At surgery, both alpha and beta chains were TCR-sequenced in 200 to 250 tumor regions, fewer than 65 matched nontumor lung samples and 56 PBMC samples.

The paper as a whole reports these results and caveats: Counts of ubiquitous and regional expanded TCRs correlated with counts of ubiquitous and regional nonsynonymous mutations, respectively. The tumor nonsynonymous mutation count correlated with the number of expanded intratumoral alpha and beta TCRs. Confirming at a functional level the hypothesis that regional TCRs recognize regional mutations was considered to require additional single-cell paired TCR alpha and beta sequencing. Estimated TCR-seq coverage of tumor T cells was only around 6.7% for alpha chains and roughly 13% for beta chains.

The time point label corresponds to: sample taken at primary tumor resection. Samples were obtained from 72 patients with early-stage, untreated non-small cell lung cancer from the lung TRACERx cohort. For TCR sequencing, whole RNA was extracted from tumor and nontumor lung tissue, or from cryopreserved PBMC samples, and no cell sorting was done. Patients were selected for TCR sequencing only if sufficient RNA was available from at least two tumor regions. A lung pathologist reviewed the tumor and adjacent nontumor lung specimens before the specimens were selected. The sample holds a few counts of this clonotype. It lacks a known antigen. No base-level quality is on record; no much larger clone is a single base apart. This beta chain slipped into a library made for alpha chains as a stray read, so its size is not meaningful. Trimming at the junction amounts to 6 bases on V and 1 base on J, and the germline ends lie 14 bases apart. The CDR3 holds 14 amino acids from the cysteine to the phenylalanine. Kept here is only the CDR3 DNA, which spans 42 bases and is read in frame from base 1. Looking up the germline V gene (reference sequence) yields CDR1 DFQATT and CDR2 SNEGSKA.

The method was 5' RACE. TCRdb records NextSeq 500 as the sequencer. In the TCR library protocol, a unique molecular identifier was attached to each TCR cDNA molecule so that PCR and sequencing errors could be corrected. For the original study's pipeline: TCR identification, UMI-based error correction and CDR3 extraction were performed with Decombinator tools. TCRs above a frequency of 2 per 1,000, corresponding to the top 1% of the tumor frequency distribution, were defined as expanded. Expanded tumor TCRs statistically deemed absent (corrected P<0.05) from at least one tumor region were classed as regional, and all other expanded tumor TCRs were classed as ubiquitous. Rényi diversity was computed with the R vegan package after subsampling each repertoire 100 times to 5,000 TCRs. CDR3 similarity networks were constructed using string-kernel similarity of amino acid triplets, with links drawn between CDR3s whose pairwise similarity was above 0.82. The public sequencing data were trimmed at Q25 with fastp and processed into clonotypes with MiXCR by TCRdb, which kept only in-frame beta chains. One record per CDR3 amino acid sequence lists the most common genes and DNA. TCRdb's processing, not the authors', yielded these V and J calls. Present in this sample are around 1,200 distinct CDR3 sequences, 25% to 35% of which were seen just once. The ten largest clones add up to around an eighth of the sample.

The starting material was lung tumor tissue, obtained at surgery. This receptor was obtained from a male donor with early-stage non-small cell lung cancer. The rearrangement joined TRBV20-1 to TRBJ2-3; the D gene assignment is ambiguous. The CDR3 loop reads CSAQHPEGTDTQYF. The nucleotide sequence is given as TGCAGTGCGCAACACCCTGAGGGCACAGATACGCAGTATTTT.